This entry is about one T cell receptor (beta chain). Its antigen remains unidentified. Profiling relied on immunoSEQ multiplex PCR, and the TCRdb table lists in-frame clones only, not all of them. The sample lists hundreds of thousands of clones, around 88% occurring once. Treatment in this sample: some 20 received Ad26.COV2.S at low or high dose, single or two shots; five or six received placebo; per-sample allocation not given. Sample collection was performed on day 63 after the first vaccine or placebo injection. Donation was by an adult aged 18-55 years who was in Boston. The sample is drawn from a study of Ad26.COV2.S vaccination and SARS-CoV-2 variants. Study-wide background: This donor came from the COV1001 trial of Ad26.COV2.S. General study findings and limits: The study found similar non-spike TCR breadth in vaccine and placebo recipients.

The source was peripheral blood, collected in a trial of Ad26.COV2.S vaccine versus placebo. The sequence came from a person aged 18-65 years who received the Ad26.COV2.S COVID-19 vaccine or a placebo.

CDR3 amino acids: CASSRTGTSSYNEQFF. CDR3 sequence (DNA): TGTGCCAGCAGCAGGACAGGGACGAGCTCCTACAATGAGCAGTTCTTC. V is TRBV7-8 and J is TRBJ2-1, with TRBD1 identical over 8 bases. This CDR3 has 16 residues. The V and J ends lost 5 bases and 0 bases, in that order; junction bases with no gene match: 6. The germline V gene has CDR1 SGHVS and CDR2 FQNEAQ.